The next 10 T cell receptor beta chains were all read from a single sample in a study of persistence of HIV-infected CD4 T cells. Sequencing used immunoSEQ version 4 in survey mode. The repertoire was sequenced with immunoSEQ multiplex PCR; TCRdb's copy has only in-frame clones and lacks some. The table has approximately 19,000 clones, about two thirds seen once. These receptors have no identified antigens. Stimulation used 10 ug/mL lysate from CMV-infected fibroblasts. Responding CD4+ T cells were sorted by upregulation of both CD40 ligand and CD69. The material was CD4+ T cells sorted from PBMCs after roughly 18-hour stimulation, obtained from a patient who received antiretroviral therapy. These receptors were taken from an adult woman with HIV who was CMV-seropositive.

The CDR3, as DNA: TGTGCCAGCAGCCAGACGGACAGGAACAATGAGCAGTTCTTC. Its protein product is CASSQTDRNNEQFF. The chain couples TRBV3-1 (or the pseudogene TRBV3-2) to TRBJ2-1; TRBD1 matches 7 bases. The J segment lost 5 bases and the V segment lost 3 bases, leaving 4 bases of the junction unmatched. The germline V gene has CDR1 LGHDT and CDR2 YNNKEL (reference sequence). CDR3 length: 14 amino acids.

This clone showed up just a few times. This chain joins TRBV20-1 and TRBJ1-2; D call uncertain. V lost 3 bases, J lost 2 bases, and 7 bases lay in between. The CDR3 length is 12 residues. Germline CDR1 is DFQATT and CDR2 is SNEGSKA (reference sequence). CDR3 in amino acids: CSASPENYGYTF. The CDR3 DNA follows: TGCAGTGCTAGTCCAGAGAACTATGGCTACACCTTC.

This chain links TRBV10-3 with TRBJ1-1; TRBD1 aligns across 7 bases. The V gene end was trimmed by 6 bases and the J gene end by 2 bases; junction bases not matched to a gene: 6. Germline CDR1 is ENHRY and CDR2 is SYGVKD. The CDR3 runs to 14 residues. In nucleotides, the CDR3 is TGTGCCATCAGACCAGAGGGGGCTAACACTGAAGCTTTCTTT. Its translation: CAIRPEGANTEAFF.

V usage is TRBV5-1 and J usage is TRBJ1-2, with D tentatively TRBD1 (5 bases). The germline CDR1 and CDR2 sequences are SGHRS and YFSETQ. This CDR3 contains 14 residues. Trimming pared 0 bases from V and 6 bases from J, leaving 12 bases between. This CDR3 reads CASSLALGEDGYTF. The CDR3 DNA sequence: TGCGCCAGCAGCTTGGCCCTGGGGGAAGATGGCTACACCTTC.

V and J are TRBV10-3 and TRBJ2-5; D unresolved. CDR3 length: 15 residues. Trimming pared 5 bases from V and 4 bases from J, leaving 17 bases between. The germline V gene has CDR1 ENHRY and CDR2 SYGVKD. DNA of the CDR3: TGTGCCATCAGTATAACAGTGTTCCGCCCAGAGACCCAGTACTTC. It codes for CAISITVFRPETQYF.

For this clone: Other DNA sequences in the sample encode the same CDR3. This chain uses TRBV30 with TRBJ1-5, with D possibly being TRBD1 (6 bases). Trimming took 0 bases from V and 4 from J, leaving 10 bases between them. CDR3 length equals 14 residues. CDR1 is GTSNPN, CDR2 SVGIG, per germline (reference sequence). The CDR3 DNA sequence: TGTGCCTGGAGTGTAACCACAGGGAATCAGCCCCAGCATTTT. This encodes CAWSVTTGNQPQHF.

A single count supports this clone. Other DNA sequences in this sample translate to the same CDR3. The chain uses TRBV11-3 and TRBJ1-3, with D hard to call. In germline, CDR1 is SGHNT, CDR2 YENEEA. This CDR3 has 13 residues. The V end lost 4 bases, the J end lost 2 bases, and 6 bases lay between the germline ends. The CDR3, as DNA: TGTGCCAGCAGCTCTGGACCTGGAAACACCATATATTTT. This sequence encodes CASSSGPGNTIYF.

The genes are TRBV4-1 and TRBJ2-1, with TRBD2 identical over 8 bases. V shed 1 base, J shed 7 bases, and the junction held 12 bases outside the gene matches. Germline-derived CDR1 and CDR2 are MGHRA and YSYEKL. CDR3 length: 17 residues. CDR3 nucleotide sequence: TGCGCCAGCAGCCAAGTATGGGGTTCGGGGGGGAGAAATGAGCAGTTCTTC. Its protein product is CASSQVWGSGGRNEQFF.

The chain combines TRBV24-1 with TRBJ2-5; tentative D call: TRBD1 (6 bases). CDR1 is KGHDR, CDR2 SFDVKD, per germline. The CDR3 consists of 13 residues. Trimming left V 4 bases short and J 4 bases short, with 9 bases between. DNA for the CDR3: TGTGCCACCAGTGACCCGGACAGAGAGACCCAGTACTTC. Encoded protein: CATSDPDRETQYF.

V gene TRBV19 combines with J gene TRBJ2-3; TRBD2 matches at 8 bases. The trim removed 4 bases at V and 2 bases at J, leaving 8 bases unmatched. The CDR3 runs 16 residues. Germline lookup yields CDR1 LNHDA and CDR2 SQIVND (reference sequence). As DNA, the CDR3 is TGTGCCAGTAGTACCCTACTAGCGGCCGTCACAGATACGCAGTATTTT. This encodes CASSTLLAAVTDTQYF. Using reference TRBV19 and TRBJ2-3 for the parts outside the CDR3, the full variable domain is DGGITQSPKYLFRKEGQNVTLSCEQNLNHDAMYWYRQDPGQGLRLIYYSQIVNDFQKGDIAEGYSVSREKKESFPLTVTSAQKNPTAFYLCASSTLLAAVTDTQYFGPGTRLTVL.